The next 23 T cell receptor beta chains were all read from a single sample in a study of beta chain features in type 1 diabetes. The study reverse transcribed the entire isolated RNA, so it sequenced expressed TCRB transcripts. The protocol was immunoSEQ multiplex PCR, while the TCRdb copy is restricted to in-frame clones and leaves out a portion. The repertoire holds about half a million clones, with about 10% as singletons. The specimen was naive CD4+ T cells from blood. The receptors derive from a woman aged 18 to 35 in good health.

This chain joins TRBV6-6 and TRBJ1-1; TRBD1 might be the D (6 bases). The CDR3 sequence is 13 residues long. Germline CDR1 and CDR2: MNHNY and SVGAGI (reference sequence). V was shortened by 6 bases and J by 3 bases, with 11 bases between the two germline ends. The CDR3 here is CASRHEGDTEAFF. The CDR3 DNA reads as TGTGCCAGCAGACACGAGGGGGACACTGAAGCTTTCTTT.

The rearrangement joins TRBV6-5 to TRBJ2-5; perhaps TRBD1 as D (6 bases). Germline V lookup: CDR1 MNHEY, CDR2 SVGAGI. Trimming removed 2 bases from V and 0 bases from J, with 7 bases in between. The CDR3 is 14 amino acids. CDR3 sequence reads: CASSYGQYQETQYF. Written as DNA, the CDR3 is TGTGCCAGCAGTTACGGACAGTACCAAGAGACCCAGTACTTC.

This sequence joins TRBV27 and TRBJ2-3; D is ambiguous. The V and J ends lost 5 bases and 4 bases respectively, with 7 bases between them. CDR1 and CDR2 (germline): MNHEY, SMNVEV (reference sequence). The CDR3 consists of 12 residues. In nucleotides, the CDR3 is TGTGCCAGCAGTCATATGTCAGATACGCAGTATTTT. It yields the protein CASSHMSDTQYF.

This chain joins TRBV29-1 and TRBJ2-7, with 11 bases aligning to TRBD2. CDR1 and CDR2 from the germline V gene are SQVTM and ANQGSEA. The CDR3 length is 16 residues. V dropped 2 bases and J dropped 7; count of bases not matched to a gene: 13. The DNA of the CDR3 is TGCAGCGTTGAAACAACGACTAGCGGGAAGGATATGGAGCAGTACTTC. This translates into CSVETTTSGKDMEQYF.

The chain employs TRBV14 and TRBJ2-3; D gene uncertain. The CDR3 loop spans 16 amino acids. Germline V gives CDR1 SGHDN, CDR2 FVKESK. Trimming pared 0 bases from V and 1 base from J, leaving 11 bases between. This CDR3 reads CASSQDASLRTDTQYF. CDR3 in DNA: TGTGCCAGCAGCCAAGATGCGTCACTTCGCACAGATACGCAGTATTTT.

The chain uses TRBV7-2 and TRBJ2-5, with D perhaps TRBD1 (8 bases). The germline V gene encodes CDR1 SGHTA and CDR2 FQGNSA. V was clipped by 5 bases and J by 2 bases, with 18 bases between them. This CDR3 is 16 amino acids long. CDR3 nucleotide sequence: TGTGCCAGCAGCCGAGCGGGACAGGCGACACAAGAGACCCAGTACTTC. Encoded protein: CASSRAGQATQETQYF. Using reference TRBV7-2 and TRBJ2-5 for the parts outside the CDR3, the full variable domain is GAGVSQSPSNKVTEKGKDVELRCDPISGHTALYWYRQSLGQGLEFLIYFQGNSAPDKSGLPSDRFSAERTGGSVSTLTIQRTQQEDSAVYLCASSRAGQATQETQYFGPGTRLLVL.

The chain uses TRBV16 and TRBJ1-6; the match to TRBD1 covers 7 bases. Per germline, CDR1 KGHSY and CDR2 FQNENV. The V gene end was trimmed by 0 bases and the J gene end by 7 bases; junction bases not matched to a gene: 6. The CDR3 has 16 residues. CDR3 nucleotide sequence: TGTGCCAGCAGCCAATCTTTGGGACAGTTGAATTCACCCCTCCACTTT. This sequence encodes CASSQSLGQLNSPLHF.

The chain joins TRBV7-2 to TRBJ2-3; TRBD2 is a possible D gene (6 bases). The V gene's germline CDR1 is SGHTA and CDR2 FQGNSA. This CDR3 contains 16 residues. V was pared by 7 bases and J by 1 base, with 18 bases between. Here the CDR3 reads CASTSHRASGTDTQYF. CDR3 nucleotides: TGTGCCAGCACCTCTCATAGGGCTAGCGGCACAGATACGCAGTATTTT.

V usage is TRBV18 and J usage is TRBJ2-1; D is possibly TRBD1 (6 bases). The ends were cut back, 2 bases at V and 9 bases at J, with 14 bases in the middle. This CDR3 comprises 14 residues. CDR1 and CDR2 from the germline V gene are KGHSH and LQKENI. CDR3 DNA sequence: TGTGCCAGCTCACCAACAGGGAGAATTGGTGAGCAGTTCTTC. Encoded protein: CASSPTGRIGEQFF.

This CDR3 is CASSRVAGSYNEQFF. CDR3 nucleotides: TGTGCCAGCTCCCGAGTCGCGGGATCCTACAATGAGCAGTTCTTC. The J gene is TRBJ2-1, the V gene TRBV6-5; possible D gene TRBD2, 6 bases. The germline V gene has CDR1 MNHEY and CDR2 SVGAGI. The CDR3 is made up of 15 amino acids. Trimming shortened V by 8 bases and J by 1 base, and 15 bases separated the two germline ends.

This sequence joins TRBV7-9 and TRBJ2-5; D might be TRBD2 (7 bases). The CDR3 is made up of 14 amino acids. Looked up from germline, CDR1 is SEHNR and CDR2 is FQNEAQ (reference sequence). Trimming pared 5 bases from V and 8 bases from J, leaving 18 bases between. CDR3 loop: CASSIAGGAQTQYF. In DNA, the CDR3 is TGTGCCAGCAGCATCGCTGGGGGGGCCCAAACCCAGTACTTC.

This clone was seen a few times. The chain recombines TRBV2 with TRBJ2-7; D gene ambiguous. Germline CDR1 SNHLY, CDR2 FYNNEI. The CDR3 consists of 11 residues. Trimming removed 8 bases at V and 5 bases at J, with 10 bases between. CDR3 sequence: CASVWLNEQYF. CDR3 sequence (DNA): TGTGCCAGCGTCTGGTTGAACGAGCAGTACTTC. Full variable domain (outside the CDR3, taken from reference TRBV2 and TRBJ2-7): EPEVTQTPSHQVTQMGQEVILRCVPISNHLYFYWYRQILGQKVEFLVSFYNNEISEKSEIFDDQFSVERPDGSNFTLKIRSTKLEDSAMYFCASVWLNEQYFGPGTRLTVT.

This clone turned up a few times. V and J are TRBV6-1 and TRBJ2-7, with TRBD1 matching 7 bases. CDR3 length equals 13 residues. Germline trimming cut 11 bases from V and 7 bases from J; bases unmatched to any gene: 14. CDR1 and CDR2 (germline): MNHNS, SASEGT. The CDR3 DNA is TGTGCCGTATCAGGACAGGAGGCTGGGGAGCAGTACGTC. Its protein is CAVSGQEAGEQYV.

This clone was counted at least ten times. J is TRBJ2-7 and V is TRBV29-1; no reliable D call. The V gene's germline CDR1 is SQVTM and CDR2 ANQGSEA. The CDR3 extends over 15 amino acids. Trimming removed 6 bases at V and 0 bases at J, with 18 bases between. CDR3 in DNA: TGCAGCGTACAGCTCGGGTCCGATCCCTCCTACGAGCAGTACGTC. Encoded protein: CSVQLGSDPSYEQYV.

This clone was counted between two and nine times. The rearrangement links TRBV5-1 to TRBJ2-5; TRBD2 aligns across 9 bases. The CDR3 has 15 residues. With 2 bases clipped from V and 3 bases from J, the junction kept 5 bases outside the gene matches. CDR1 is SGHRS, CDR2 YFSETQ, per germline. CDR3 bases: TGCGCCAGCAGCTTCGGCGGGAGGGACAAAGAGACCCAGTACTTC. This translates into CASSFGGRDKETQYF.

This clone was detected a few times. This chain links TRBV29-1 with TRBJ2-5, with D perhaps assigned TRBD1 or TRBD2 (5 bases each). There are 12 residues in the CDR3. Trimming took 5 bases from V and 4 from J, leaving 11 bases between them. Germline CDR1 is SQVTM and CDR2 is ANQGSEA. The CDR3 here is CSVYPGTETQYF. The CDR3 DNA follows: TGCAGCGTTTATCCAGGGACAGAGACCCAGTACTTC.

This clone was seen a few times. The chain uses TRBV6-6 and TRBJ2-1; D gene uncertain. The germline CDR1 and CDR2 sequences are MNHNY and SVGAGI (reference sequence). V lost 6 bases and J lost 8, with 8 bases in between. There are 11 residues in the CDR3. The CDR3 DNA follows: TGTGCCAGCAGACTAAACGATGAGCAGTTCTTC. Translation gives CASRLNDEQFF.

CDR3 amino acids: CASSLIARDEQFF. CDR3 in DNA: TGCGCCAGCAGCCTTATAGCTAGGGATGAGCAGTTCTTC. The V call is TRBV5-1, the J call TRBJ2-1; D call uncertain. The CDR3 runs 13 residues. The germline V and J ends were trimmed by 4 bases and 8 bases, with 13 bases remaining between them. Germline loops: CDR1 SGHRS, CDR2 YFSETQ.

Note on this clone: One end of the junction varies from germline; a read error may be responsible. The chain couples TRBV6-6 to TRBJ1-2; D gene uncertain. CDR3 length: 13 amino acids. Germline CDR1 is MNHNY and CDR2 is SVGAGI (reference sequence). CDR3 DNA sequence: TGTGCCGGCAGTACAGATAATCTCTATGGCTACACCTTC. This translates into CAGSTDNLYGYTF.

J is TRBJ1-1 and V is TRBV7-9, with 7 bases identical to TRBD1. Per germline, CDR1 SEHNR and CDR2 FQNEAQ (reference sequence). CDR3 length equals 15 residues. Trimming took 4 bases from V and 7 from J; bases not matched to a gene: 12. CDR3 in DNA: TGTGCCAGCAGCTCCAAAGGACAGGTCGGGTTTGAAGCTTTCTTT. Translated, it gives CASSSKGQVGFEAFF. The whole variable domain, remainder taken from reference TRBV7-9 and TRBJ1-1, is DTGVSQNPRHKITKRGQNVTFRCDPISEHNRLYWYRQTLGQGPEFLTYFQNEAQLEKSRLLSDRFSAERPKGSFSTLEIQRTEQGDSAMYLCASSSKGQVGFEAFFGQGTRLTVV.

The rearrangement uses TRBV29-1 and TRBJ2-2, with D perhaps TRBD2 (5 bases). Trimming left V 4 bases short and J 6 bases short, with 6 bases between. Germline V gene lookup returns CDR1 SQVTM and CDR2 ANQGSEA. The CDR3 is made up of 11 amino acids. The DNA of the CDR3 is TGCAGCGTTGGCGGGCCCGGGGAGCTGTTTTTT. Protein: CSVGGPGELFF.

This clone was detected only a few times. V usage is TRBV7-9 and J usage is TRBJ1-2, with a weak D call TRBD1 (5 bases). CDR3 length equals 12 residues. The germline gives CDR1 SEHNR, CDR2 FQNEAQ (reference sequence). V dropped 11 bases and J dropped 5 bases, with 15 bases sitting between them. The CDR3 loop reads CASSGTAYGYTF. Here the CDR3 DNA reads TGTGCCTCCAGCGGGACGGCGTATGGCTACACCTTC.

The J gene is TRBJ1-1, the V gene TRBV20-1; D gene uncertain. The CDR3 is made up of 11 amino acids. Germline-derived CDR1 and CDR2 are DFQATT and SNEGSKA (reference sequence). V gave up 8 bases and J gave up 8 bases, with 15 bases separating them. The CDR3 is CSTRRNAEAFF. The CDR3 region has the DNA TGCAGTACGCGACGTAATGCCGAAGCTTTCTTT.